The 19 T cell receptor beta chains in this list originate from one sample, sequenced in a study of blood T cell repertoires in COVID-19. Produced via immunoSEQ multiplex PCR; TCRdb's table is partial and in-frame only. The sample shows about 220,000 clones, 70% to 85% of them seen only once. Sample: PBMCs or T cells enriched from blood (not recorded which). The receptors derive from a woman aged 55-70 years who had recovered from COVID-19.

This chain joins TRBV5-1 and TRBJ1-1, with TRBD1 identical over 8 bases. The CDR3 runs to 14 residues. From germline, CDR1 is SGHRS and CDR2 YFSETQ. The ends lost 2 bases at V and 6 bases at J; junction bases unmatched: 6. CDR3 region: CASSFTGGDAEAFF. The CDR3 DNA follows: TGCGCCAGCAGCTTCACAGGGGGAGACGCTGAAGCTTTCTTT.

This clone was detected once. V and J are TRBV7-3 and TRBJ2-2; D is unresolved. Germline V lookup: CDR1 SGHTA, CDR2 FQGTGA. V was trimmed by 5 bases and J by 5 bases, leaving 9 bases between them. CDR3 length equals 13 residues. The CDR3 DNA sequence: TGTGCCAGCAGCGTTAGCTCGACCGGGGAGCTGTTTTTT. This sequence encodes CASSVSSTGELFF.

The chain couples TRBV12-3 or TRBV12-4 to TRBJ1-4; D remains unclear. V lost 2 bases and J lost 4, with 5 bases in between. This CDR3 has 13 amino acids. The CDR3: CASSLRLNEKLFF. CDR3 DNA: TGTGCCAGCAGTTTACGTCTTAATGAAAAACTGTTTTTT.

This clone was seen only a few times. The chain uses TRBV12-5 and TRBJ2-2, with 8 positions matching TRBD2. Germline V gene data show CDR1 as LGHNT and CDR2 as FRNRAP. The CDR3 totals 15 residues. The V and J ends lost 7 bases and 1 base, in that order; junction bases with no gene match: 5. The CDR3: CASVGAGGNTGELFF. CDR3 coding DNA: TGTGCTAGTGTGGGGGCGGGAGGGAACACCGGGGAGCTGTTTTTT. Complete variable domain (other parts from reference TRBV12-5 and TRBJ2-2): DARVTQTPRHKVTEMGQEVTMRCQPILGHNTVFWYRQTMMQGLELLAYFRNRAPLDDSGMPKDRFSAEMPDATLATLKIQPSEPRDSAVYFCASVGAGGNTGELFFGEGSRLTVL.

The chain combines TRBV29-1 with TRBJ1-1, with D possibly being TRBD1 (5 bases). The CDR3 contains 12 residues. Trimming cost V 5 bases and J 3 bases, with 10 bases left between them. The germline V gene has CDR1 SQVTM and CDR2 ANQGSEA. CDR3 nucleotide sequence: TGCAGCGTTAATTGGGGGGACACTGAAGCTTTCTTT. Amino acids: CSVNWGDTEAFF.

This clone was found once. The CDR3 here is CASVALNTGELFF. CDR3 nucleotide sequence: TGTGCCAGCGTGGCTTTGAACACCGGGGAGCTGTTTTTT. V is TRBV2 and J is TRBJ2-2; D gene ambiguous. V shed 8 bases and J shed 1 base, with 8 bases lying between them. The CDR3 runs 13 residues. CDR1 SNHLY and CDR2 FYNNEI come from the germline V gene.

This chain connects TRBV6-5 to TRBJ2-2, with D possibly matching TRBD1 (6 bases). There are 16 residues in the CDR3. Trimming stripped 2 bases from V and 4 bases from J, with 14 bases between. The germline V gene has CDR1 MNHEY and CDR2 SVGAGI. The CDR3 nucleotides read TGTGCCAGCAGTTACGACGGACAGACAATCACCGGGGAGCTGTTTTTT. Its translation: CASSYDGQTITGELFF.

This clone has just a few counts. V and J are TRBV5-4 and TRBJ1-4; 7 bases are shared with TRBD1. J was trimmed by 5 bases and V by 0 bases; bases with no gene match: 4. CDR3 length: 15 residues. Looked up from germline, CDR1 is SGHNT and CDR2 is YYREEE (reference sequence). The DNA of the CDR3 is TGTGCCAGCAGCTTGGGTCAGGGGGAGAATGAAAAACTGTTTTTT. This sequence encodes CASSLGQGENEKLFF.

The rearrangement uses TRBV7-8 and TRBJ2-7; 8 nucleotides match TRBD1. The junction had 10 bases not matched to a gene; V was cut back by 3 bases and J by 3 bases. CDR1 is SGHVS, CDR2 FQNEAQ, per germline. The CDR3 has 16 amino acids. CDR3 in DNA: TGTGCCAGCAGCTTGCTGCCCGGGACAGGAATCTACGAGCAGTACTTC. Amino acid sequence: CASSLLPGTGIYEQYF.

The CDR3 bases are TGTGCCAGCAGCCGAGAAGTCGGGGAGCTGTTTTTT. This codes for CASSREVGELFF. The chain has TRBV7-2 and TRBJ2-2; D is ambiguous. The CDR3 is 12 amino acids. Trimming took off 5 bases at V and 7 bases at J, with 8 bases between the two ends. Germline values: CDR1 SGHTA, CDR2 FQGNSA.

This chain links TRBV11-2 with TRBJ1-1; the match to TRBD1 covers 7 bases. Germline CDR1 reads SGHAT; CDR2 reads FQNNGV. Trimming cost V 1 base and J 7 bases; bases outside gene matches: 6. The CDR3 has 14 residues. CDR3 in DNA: TGTGCCAGCAGCTTAGGACCTCGACAGGGTGAAGCTTTCTTT. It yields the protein CASSLGPRQGEAFF.

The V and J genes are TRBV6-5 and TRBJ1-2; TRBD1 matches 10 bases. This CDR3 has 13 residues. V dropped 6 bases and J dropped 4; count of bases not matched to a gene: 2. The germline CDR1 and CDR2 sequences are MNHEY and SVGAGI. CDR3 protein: CASRGTGVYGYTF. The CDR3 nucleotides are TGTGCCAGCAGGGGGACAGGGGTCTATGGCTACACCTTC.

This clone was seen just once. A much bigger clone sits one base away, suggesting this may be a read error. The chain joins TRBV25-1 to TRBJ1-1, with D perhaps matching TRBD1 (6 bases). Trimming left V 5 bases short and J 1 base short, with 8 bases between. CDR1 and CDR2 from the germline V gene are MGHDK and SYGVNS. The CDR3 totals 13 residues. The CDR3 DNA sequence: TGTGCCAGCAGTAGACAGGCGAACACTGAAGCTTTCTTT. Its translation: CASSRQANTEAFF.

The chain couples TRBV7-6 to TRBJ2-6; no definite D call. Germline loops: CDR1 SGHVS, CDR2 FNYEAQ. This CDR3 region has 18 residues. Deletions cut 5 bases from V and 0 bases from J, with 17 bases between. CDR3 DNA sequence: TGTGCCAGCAGCCCCAGACTGTCAATCTACTCTGGGGCCAACGTCCTGACTTTC. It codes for CASSPRLSIYSGANVLTF.

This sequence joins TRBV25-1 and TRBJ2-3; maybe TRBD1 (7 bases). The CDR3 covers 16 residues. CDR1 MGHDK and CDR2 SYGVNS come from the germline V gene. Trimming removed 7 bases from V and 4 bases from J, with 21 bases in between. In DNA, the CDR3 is TGTGCCAGCACCGGGGGCAGGGGGAATTTGGCAGATACGCAGTATTTT. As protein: CASTGGRGNLADTQYF.

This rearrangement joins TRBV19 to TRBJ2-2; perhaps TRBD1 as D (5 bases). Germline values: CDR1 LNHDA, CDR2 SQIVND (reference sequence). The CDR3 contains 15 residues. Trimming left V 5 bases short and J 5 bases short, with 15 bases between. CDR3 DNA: TGTGCCAGTAGTCACAAGGGGTCCGGGACCGGGGAGCTGTTTTTT. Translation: CASSHKGSGTGELFF.

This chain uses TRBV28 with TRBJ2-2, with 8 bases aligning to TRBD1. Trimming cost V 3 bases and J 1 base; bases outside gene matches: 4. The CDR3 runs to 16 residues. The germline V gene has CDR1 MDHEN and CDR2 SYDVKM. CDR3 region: CASSLDRAMNTGELFF. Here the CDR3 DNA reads TGTGCCAGCAGTTTGGACAGGGCGATGAACACCGGGGAGCTGTTTTTT.

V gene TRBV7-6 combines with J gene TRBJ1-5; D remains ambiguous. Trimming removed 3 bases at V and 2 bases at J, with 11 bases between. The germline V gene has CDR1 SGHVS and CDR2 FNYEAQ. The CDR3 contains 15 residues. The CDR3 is CASSLNREGNQPQHF. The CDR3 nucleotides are TGTGCCAGCAGCTTGAACAGAGAAGGCAATCAGCCCCAGCATTTT.

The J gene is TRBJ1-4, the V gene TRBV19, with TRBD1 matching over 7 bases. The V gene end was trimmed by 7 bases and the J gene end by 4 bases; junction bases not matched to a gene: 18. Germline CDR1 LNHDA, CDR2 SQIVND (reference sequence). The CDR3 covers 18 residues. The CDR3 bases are TGTGCCAGTAAGGGGGCAGGGAATGCTGAGACTTTTAATGAAAAACTGTTTTTT. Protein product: CASKGAGNAETFNEKLFF.